One sample yielded the 10 T cell receptor beta chains listed below, sequenced in a study of CD8+ T cells in alopecia areata. It was cDNA, reverse transcribed from extracted RNA, that served as the sequencing template. Repertoires were generated with immunoSEQ multiplex PCR, while TCRdb's copy carries only in-frame clones and drops some. The data contain 120,000 or so clones, over 55% of them singletons. Documented treatment: oral pan-JAK inhibitor, 5-10 mg twice daily. Material: CD4+ T cells sorted from blood, obtained at week 4, from a patient treated with tofacitinib. These TCRs come from a human donor with alopecia areata.

Turning to this clone: Other DNA sequences within the sample encode an identical CDR3. The chain employs TRBV29-1 and TRBJ2-5; D is possibly TRBD2 (5 bases). The CDR3 length is 12 residues. CDR1 is SQVTM and CDR2 is ANQGSEA in the germline V gene. With 0 bases removed from V and 4 bases from J, the gap between germline ends came to 6 bases. Here the CDR3 reads CSVEDRGETQYF. In DNA, the CDR3 is TGCAGCGTTGAAGATCGGGGAGAGACCCAGTACTTC. Variable domain in full (rest from reference TRBV29-1 and TRBJ2-5): SAVISQKPSRDICQRGTSLTIQCQVDSQVTMMFWYRQQPGQSLTLIATANQGSEATYESGFVIDKFPISRPNLTFSTLTVSNMSPEDSSIYLCSVEDRGETQYFGPGTRLLVL.

The chain is built from TRBV28 and TRBJ2-7; D is possibly TRBD1 or TRBD2 (5 bases each). CDR3 size: 13 residues. Trimming took 10 bases from V and 2 from J, leaving 15 bases between them. Germline V gene lookup returns CDR1 MDHEN and CDR2 SYDVKM. Written as DNA, the CDR3 is TGTGCCACCTGGGGGACCCGAACCTACGAGCAGTACTTC. The encoded protein is CATWGTRTYEQYF.

This chain joins TRBV4-1 and TRBJ1-2; 8 bases map to TRBD1. J gave up 5 bases and V 5 bases, and 7 bases lay outside the gene matches. The CDR3 loop spans 14 amino acids. Germline V gene lookup returns CDR1 MGHRA and CDR2 YSYEKL. CDR3 coding DNA: TGCGCCAGCAGCTACATAGACAGGGGATATGGCTACACCTTC. Translation gives CASSYIDRGYGYTF.

This chain links TRBV4-1 with TRBJ1-5; TRBD1 is a possible D gene (5 bases). The CDR3 has 16 amino acids. V gave up 4 bases and J gave up 5 bases, with 18 bases separating them. The germline CDR1 and CDR2 sequences are MGHRA and YSYEKL. The CDR3 DNA reads TGCGCCAGCAGCCGAGACATCGTGGGGGGGGATCAGCCCCAGCATTTT. Residues: CASSRDIVGGDQPQHF.

This clone has more than one count but fewer than ten. The rearrangement links TRBV7-6 to TRBJ2-7, with 8 nucleotides matching TRBD1. Unmatched junction bases numbered 4, after V lost 5 bases and J lost 4 bases. Per the germline V gene, CDR1 is SGHVS and CDR2 is FNYEAQ. The CDR3 consists of 13 residues. CDR3 protein: CASSRDRIYEQYF. In nucleotides, the CDR3 is TGTGCCAGCAGCAGGGACAGGATTTACGAGCAGTACTTC.

The chain combines TRBV29-1 with TRBJ2-2, with 8 bases matching TRBD1. The germline V gene has CDR1 SQVTM and CDR2 ANQGSEA. The CDR3 runs to 20 residues. The CDR3 nucleotides read TGCAGACCTGACTGGCTAGGACAGGGTACAATTCAAGAAAACACCGGGGAGCTGTTTTTT. This sequence encodes CRPDWLGQGTIQENTGELFF.

This clone was seen a handful of times. V is TRBV4-3 and J is TRBJ1-3; no definite D call. The CDR3 is 14 residues long. Germline CDR1 reads LGHNA; CDR2 reads YSLEER. The V and J ends lost 1 base and 4 bases respectively, with 8 bases between them. The CDR3 spells CASSQAGYGNTIYF. The CDR3 DNA reads as TGCGCCAGCAGCCAAGCGGGGTACGGAAACACCATATATTTT.

For this clone: This sample includes further DNA sequences coding for the same CDR3. The V and J genes are TRBV9 and TRBJ1-1, with D uncertain. This CDR3 is built from 13 residues. In germline, CDR1 is SGDLS, CDR2 YYNGEE. Trimming cost V 0 bases and J 1 base, with 4 bases left between them. CDR3 sequence reads: CASSVAGNTEAFF. The CDR3 region has the DNA TGTGCCAGCAGCGTAGCGGGGAACACTGAAGCTTTCTTT.

The chain links TRBV7-2 to TRBJ2-5; 9 positions agree with TRBD2. V was clipped by 0 bases and J by 4 bases; unmatched bases: 3. The CDR3 length is 15 residues. Germline CDR1 SGHTA, CDR2 FQGNSA. The DNA of the CDR3 is TGTGCCAGCAGCTTAGCGGGACTAGCAACAGAGACCCAGTACTTC. This codes for CASSLAGLATETQYF. Full variable domain (outside the CDR3, taken from reference TRBV7-2 and TRBJ2-5): GAGVSQSPSNKVTEKGKDVELRCDPISGHTALYWYRQSLGQGLEFLIYFQGNSAPDKSGLPSDRFSAERTGGSVSTLTIQRTQQEDSAVYLCASSLAGLATETQYFGPGTRLLVL.

The chain recombines TRBV7-2 with TRBJ1-1, with 7 bases matching TRBD1. V lost 5 bases and J lost 1; bases outside the gene matches: 4. This CDR3 contains 14 residues. Per the germline V gene, CDR1 is SGHTA and CDR2 is FQGNSA. The CDR3 DNA reads TGTGCCAGCAGCAAAGGGACAGCGAACACTGAAGCTTTCTTT. This gives the protein CASSKGTANTEAFF.